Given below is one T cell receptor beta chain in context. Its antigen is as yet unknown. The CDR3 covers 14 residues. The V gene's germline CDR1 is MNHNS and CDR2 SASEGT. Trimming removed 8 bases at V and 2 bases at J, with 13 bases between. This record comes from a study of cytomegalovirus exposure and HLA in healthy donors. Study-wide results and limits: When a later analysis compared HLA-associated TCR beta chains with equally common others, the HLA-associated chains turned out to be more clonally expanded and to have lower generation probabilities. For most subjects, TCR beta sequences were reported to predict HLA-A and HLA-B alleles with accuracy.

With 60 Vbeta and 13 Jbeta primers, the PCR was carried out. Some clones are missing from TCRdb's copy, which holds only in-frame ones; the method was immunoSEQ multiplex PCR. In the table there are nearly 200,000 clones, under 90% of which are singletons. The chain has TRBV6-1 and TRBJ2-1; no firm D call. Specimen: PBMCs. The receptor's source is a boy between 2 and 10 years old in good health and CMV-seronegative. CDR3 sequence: CASASDDTYNEQFF. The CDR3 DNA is TGTGCCAGCGCCTCTGACGACACCTACAATGAGCAGTTCTTC.